This TCR beta chain was retrieved from a study of shared clonotypes between healthy human individuals. The protocol was immunoSEQ multiplex PCR, while the TCRdb copy is restricted to in-frame clones and leaves out a portion. The repertoire includes hundreds of thousands of clones, almost 97% of them detected once, and 0.06% sits in the top ten. Trimming shortened V by 4 bases and J by 2 bases, and 5 bases separated the two germline ends. Germline V gene data show CDR1 as MDHEN and CDR2 as SYDVKM. The CDR3 has 13 amino acids. The material sequenced was naive CD4+ T cells sorted from blood. The sample's subset: CD45RA+ positively selected. This clonotype was obtained from a woman aged 30 to 39 in good health. The chain joins TRBV28 to TRBJ2-2; D ambiguous. The CDR3 sequence is CASSYRNTGELFF. In nucleotides, the CDR3 is TGTGCCAGCAGTTACAGAAACACCGGGGAGCTGTTTTTT.